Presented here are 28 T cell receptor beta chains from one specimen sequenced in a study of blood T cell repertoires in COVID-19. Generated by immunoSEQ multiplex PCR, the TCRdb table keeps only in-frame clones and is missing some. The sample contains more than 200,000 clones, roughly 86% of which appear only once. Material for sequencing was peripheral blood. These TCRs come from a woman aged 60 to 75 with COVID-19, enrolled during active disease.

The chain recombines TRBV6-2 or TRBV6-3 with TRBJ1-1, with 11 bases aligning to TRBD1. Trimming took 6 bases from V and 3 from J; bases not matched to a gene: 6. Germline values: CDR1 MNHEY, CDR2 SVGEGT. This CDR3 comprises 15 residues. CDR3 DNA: TGTGCCAGCAGCCCGGACAGGGGGCAGGACACTGAAGCTTTCTTT. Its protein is CASSPDRGQDTEAFF.

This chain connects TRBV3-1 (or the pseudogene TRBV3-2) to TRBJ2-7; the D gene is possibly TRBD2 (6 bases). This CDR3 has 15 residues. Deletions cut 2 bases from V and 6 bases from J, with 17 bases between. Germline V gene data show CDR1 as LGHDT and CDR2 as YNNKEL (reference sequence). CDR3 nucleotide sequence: TGTGCCAGCAGCCAACCTAGCGATTACCGCCGCGAGCAGTACTTC. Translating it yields CASSQPSDYRREQYF.

The CDR3 sequence: CASSPGPSGGYTF. CDR3 nucleotide sequence: TGTGCCAGCAGCCCCGGGCCCAGCGGTGGCTACACCTTC. This rearrangement joins TRBV12-3 or TRBV12-4 to TRBJ1-2; D is ambiguous. The CDR3 has 13 residues. The V gene lost 6 bases and the J gene lost 7 bases, with 15 bases spanning the gap.

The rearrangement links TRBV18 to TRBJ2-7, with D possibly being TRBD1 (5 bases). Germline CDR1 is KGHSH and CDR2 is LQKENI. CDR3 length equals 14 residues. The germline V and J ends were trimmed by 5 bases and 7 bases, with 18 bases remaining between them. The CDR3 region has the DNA TGTGCCAGCTCATTGGACACCTTCCGAAGTGAGCAGTACTTC. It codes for CASSLDTFRSEQYF.

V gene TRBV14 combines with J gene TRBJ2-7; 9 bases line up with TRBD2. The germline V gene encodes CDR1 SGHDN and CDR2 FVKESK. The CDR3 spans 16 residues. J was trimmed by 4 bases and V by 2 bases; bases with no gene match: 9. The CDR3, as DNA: TGTGCCAGCAGCCAATTGCCTAGCGGGATAGTTTACGAGCAGTACTTC. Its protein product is CASSQLPSGIVYEQYF.

Written as DNA, the CDR3 is TGTGCCAGCAGCTTCGGGGAAAACTATGGCTACACCTTC. This translates into CASSFGENYGYTF. This rearrangement joins TRBV28 to TRBJ1-2, with unresolved D. Trimming stripped 6 bases from V and 2 bases from J, with 10 bases between. There are 13 residues in the CDR3. Germline CDR1 and CDR2: MDHEN and SYDVKM.

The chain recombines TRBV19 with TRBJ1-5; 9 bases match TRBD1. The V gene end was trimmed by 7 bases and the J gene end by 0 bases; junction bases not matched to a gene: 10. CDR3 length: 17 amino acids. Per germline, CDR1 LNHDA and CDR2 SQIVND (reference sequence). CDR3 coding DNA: TGTGCCAGTAAATCAGGACAGGGGACTTATAGCAATCAGCCCCAGCATTTT. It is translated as CASKSGQGTYSNQPQHF.

The CDR3 reads CRGGTGNGRGHTEAFF. CDR3 DNA: TGTAGGGGGGGGACAGGAAACGGGCGAGGTCACACTGAAGCTTTCTTT. The V call is TRBV30, the J call TRBJ1-1; 8 nucleotides match TRBD1. The germline CDR1 and CDR2 sequences are GTSNPN and SVGIG (reference sequence). CDR3 length: 16 amino acids.

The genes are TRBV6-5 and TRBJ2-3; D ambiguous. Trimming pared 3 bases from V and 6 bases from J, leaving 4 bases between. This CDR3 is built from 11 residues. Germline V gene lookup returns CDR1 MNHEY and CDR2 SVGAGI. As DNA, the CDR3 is TGTGCCAGCAGTTATTCTGATACGCAGTATTTT. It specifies CASSYSDTQYF.

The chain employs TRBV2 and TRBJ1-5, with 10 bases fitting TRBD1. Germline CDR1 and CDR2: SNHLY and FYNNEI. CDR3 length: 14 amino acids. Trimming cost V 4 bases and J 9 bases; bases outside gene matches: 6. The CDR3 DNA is TGTGCCAGCAGTGGACAGGGGGCATCTAGGCCCCAGCATTTT. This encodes CASSGQGASRPQHF.

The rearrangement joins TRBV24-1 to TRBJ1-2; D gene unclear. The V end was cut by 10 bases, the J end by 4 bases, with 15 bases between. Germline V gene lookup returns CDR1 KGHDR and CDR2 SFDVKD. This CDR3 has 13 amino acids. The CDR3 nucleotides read TGTGCCACTCTAGGTTTAGAAGCCTATGGCTACACCTTC. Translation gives CATLGLEAYGYTF.

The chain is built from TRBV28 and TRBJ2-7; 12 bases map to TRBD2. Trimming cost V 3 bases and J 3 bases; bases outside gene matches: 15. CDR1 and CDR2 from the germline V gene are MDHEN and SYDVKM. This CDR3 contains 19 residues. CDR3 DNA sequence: TGTGCCAGCAGTTTCCCCACTAGCGGGAGGATTGTTCGGATCTACGAGCAGTACTTC. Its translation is CASSFPTSGRIVRIYEQYF. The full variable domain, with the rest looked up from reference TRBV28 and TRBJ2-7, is DVKVTQSSRYLVKRTGEKVFLECVQDMDHENMFWYRQDPGLGLRLIYFSYDVKMKEKGDIPEGYSVSREKKERFSLILESASTNQTSMYLCASSFPTSGRIVRIYEQYFGPGTRLTVT.

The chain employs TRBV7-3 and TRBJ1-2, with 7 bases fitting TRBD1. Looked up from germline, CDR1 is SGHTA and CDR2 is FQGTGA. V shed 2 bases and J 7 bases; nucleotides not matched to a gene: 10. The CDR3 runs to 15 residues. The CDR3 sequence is CASSLAQGDLSGYTF. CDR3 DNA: TGTGCCAGCAGCTTAGCTCAGGGGGACCTTTCTGGCTACACCTTC.

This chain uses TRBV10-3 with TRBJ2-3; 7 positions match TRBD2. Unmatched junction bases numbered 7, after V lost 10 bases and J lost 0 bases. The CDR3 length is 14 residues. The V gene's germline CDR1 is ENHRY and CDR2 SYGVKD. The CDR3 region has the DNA TGTGCCACCGCTAGCGGCTCTAGCACAGATACGCAGTATTTT. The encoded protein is CATASGSSTDTQYF.

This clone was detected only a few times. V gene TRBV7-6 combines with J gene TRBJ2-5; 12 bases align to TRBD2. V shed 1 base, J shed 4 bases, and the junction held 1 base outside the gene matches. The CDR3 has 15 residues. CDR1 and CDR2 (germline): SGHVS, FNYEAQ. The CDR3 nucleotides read TGTGCCAGCAGCTTAGGACTAGCGGGAGTAGAGACCCAGTACTTC. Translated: CASSLGLAGVETQYF.

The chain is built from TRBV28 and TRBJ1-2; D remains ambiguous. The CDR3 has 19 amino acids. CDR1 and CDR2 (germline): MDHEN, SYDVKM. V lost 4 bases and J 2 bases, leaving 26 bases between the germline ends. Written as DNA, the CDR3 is TGTGCCAGCAGTTCCCCATATAATCGGAGGTGGCGCGGGAACTATGGCTACACCTTC. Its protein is CASSSPYNRRWRGNYGYTF.

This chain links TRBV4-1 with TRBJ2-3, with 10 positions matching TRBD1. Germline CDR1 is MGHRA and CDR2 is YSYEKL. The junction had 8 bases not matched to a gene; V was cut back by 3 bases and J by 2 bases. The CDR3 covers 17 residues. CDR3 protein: CASSQHTGTGDTDTQYF. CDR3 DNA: TGCGCCAGCAGCCAGCATACCGGGACAGGGGACACAGATACGCAGTATTTT.

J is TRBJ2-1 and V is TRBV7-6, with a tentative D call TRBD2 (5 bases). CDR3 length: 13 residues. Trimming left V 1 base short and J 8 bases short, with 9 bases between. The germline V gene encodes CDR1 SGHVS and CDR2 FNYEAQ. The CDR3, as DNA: TGTGCCAGCAGCTTAGTCCGGGGTGATGAGCAGTTCTTC. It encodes CASSLVRGDEQFF.

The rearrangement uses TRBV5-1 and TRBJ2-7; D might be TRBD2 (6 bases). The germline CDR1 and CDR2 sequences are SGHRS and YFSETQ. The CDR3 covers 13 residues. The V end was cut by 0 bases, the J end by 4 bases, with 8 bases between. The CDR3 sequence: CASSLVRGYEQYF. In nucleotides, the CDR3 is TGCGCCAGCAGCTTGGTTCGGGGGTACGAGCAGTACTTC.

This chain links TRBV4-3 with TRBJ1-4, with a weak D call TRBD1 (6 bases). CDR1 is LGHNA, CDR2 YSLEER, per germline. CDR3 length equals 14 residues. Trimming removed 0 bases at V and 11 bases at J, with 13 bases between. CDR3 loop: CASSQDGGRGKLFF. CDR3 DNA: TGCGCCAGCAGCCAAGATGGTGGGAGGGGGAAACTGTTTTTT.

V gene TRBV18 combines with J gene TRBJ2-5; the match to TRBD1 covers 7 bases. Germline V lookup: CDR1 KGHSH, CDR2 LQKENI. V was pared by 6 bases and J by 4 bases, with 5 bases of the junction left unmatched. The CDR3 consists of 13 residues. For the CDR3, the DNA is TGTGCCAGCTCGATGCCAGGGGGAGAGACCCAGTACTTC. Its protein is CASSMPGGETQYF.

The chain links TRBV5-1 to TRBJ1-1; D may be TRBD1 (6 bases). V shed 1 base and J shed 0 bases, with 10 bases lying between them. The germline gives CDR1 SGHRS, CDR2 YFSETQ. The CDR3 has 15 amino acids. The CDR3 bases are TGCGCCAGCAGCTTGACAGGGTTAGTGAACACTGAAGCTTTCTTT. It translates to CASSLTGLVNTEAFF.

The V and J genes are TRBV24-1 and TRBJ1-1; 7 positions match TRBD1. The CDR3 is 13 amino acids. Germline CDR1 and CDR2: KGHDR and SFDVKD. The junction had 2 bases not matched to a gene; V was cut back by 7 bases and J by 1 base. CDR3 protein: CATSRQGNTEAFF. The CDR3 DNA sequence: TGTGCCACCAGCCGACAGGGGAACACTGAAGCTTTCTTT.

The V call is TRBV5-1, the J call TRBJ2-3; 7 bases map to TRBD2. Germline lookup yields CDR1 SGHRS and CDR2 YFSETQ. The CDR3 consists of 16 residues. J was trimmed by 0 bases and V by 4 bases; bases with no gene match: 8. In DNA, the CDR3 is TGCGCCAGCAGCCCTGGCGGTAGCGGGAGCACAGATACGCAGTATTTT. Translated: CASSPGGSGSTDTQYF.

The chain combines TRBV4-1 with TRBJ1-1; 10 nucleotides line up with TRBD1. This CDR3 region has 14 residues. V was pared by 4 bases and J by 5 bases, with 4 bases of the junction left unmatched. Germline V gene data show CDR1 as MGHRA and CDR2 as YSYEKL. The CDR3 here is CASSRPGQGTEAFF. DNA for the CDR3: TGCGCCAGCAGCCGACCGGGACAGGGGACTGAAGCTTTCTTT.

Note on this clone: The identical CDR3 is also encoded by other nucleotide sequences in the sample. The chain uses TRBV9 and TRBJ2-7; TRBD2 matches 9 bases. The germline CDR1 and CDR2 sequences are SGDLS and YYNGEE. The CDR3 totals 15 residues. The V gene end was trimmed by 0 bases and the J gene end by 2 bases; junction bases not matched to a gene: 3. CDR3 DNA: TGTGCCAGCAGCGTAGAGGCGGGAGGGACCTACGAGCAGTACTTC. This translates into CASSVEAGGTYEQYF.

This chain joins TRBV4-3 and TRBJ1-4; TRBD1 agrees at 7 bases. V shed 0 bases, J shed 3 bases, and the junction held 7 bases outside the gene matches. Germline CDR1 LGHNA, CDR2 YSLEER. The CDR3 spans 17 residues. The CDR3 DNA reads TGCGCCAGCAGCCAAGATTTTACGGGACAGCCTAATGAAAAACTGTTTTTT. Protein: CASSQDFTGQPNEKLFF.

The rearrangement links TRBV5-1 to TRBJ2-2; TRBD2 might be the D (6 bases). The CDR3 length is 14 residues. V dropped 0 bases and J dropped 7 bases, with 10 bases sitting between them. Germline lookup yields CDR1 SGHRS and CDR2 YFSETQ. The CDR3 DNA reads TGCGCCAGCAGCTTGGGTCCGGGGGTCGGGGAGCTGTTTTTT. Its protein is CASSLGPGVGELFF.